Listed below are T cell receptor beta chains from one sample, sequenced in a study of tumor-infiltrating lymphocytes in primary liver carcinoma. TCRdb passed the multiplex PCR reads through MiXCR, listing each CDR3 protein once. The sample lists fewer than 400,000 distinct CDR3 sequences; about three fifths were seen once. Input material: peripheral blood. Receptors were obtained from a woman in her twenties or thirties with primary liver carcinoma and hepatitis B virus infection. The CDR3 runs from the conserved cysteine through the conserved F or W. A D gene is named only where the DNA matches it firmly. The size of a clone is reported for some rows only, either as once, few or many, or as a class for expanded clones.

j_call | cdr3_length | v_call | d_call | clone_size | cdr3_aa | cdr3_nt
TRBJ2-2 | 12 | TRBV12-3/TRBV12-4 | NA | many | CASTWAAGELFF | TGTGCCAGCACCTGGGCGGCCGGGGAGCTGTTTTTT
TRBJ1-2 | 15 | TRBV30 | TRBD1 | NA | CAWTPSHRGRVGYTF | TGTGCCTGGACCCCCTCCCACAGGGGGCGCGTTGGCTACACCTTC
TRBJ2-5 | 14 | TRBV29-1 | NA | NA | CSATGQPTRETQYF | TGCAGCGCCACCGGACAGCCGACAAGAGAGACCCAGTATTTC
TRBJ2-1 | 14 | TRBV6-2/TRBV6-3 | TRBD2 | NA | CASNWSSGVNEQFF | TGTGCCAGCAATTGGTCTAGCGGGGTAAATGAGCAGTTCTTC
TRBJ2-3 | 16 | TRBV7-9 | TRBD1 | NA | CASSLGQGLSTDTQYF | TGTGCCAGCAGCTTAGGACAGGGTTTGAGCACAGATACGCAGTATTTT
TRBJ2-7 | 14 | TRBV13 | TRBD2 | NA | CASSLCGSSYEHYF | TGTGCCAGCAGCTTATGCGGGAGTTCGTACGAGCACTACTTC
TRBJ2-2 | 14 | TRBV12-3/TRBV12-4 | TRBD2 | many | CASSRLAGGGELFF | TGTGCCAGCAGTCGACTAGCGGGGGGCGGGGAGCTGTTTTTT
TRBJ2-5 | 14 | TRBV14 | NA | NA | CASSHRRVQETQCF | TGTGCCAGCAGCCATCGCAGGGTCCAAGAGACCCAGTGCTTC
TRBJ2-3 | 14 | TRBV11-2 | NA | NA | CASSLGDTTDTQYF | TGTGCCAGCAGCTTAGGCGATACCACAGATACGCAGTACTTT
TRBJ2-4 | 16 | TRBV29-1 | NA | many | CSVGGDIAEALNIQYF | TGCAGCGTTGGGGGGGATATCGCGGAGGCCTTAAACATTCAGTACTTC
TRBJ1-1 | 16 | TRBV7-9 | NA | NA | CASSLGQEYIDTEAFF | TGTGCCAGCAGCTTAGGGCAGGAGTACATAGACACTGAAGCTTTCTTT
TRBJ2-3 | 18 | TRBV6-5 | TRBD2 | few | CASSYSLLAAISTDTQYF | TGTGCCAGCAGTTACTCCCTACTAGCGGCTATCAGCACAGATACGCAGTATTTT
TRBJ2-2 | 11 | TRBV5-1 | NA | NA | CASSYRGEMFF | TGCGCCAGCAGCTATCGCGGGGAGATGTTTTTT
TRBJ2-1 | 18 | TRBV6-6 | TRBD2 | NA | CASSYSPLTGGIYNEQFF | TGTGCCAGCAGTTACTCCCCCTTGACGGGAGGGATTTACAATGAGCAGTTCTTC
TRBJ2-7 | 13 | TRBV29-1 | TRBD1 | NA | CSIPGQGNHGQYF | TGCAGCATCCCGGGACAGGGAAATCACGGGCAGTACTTC
TRBJ2-7 | 13 | TRBV12-3/TRBV12-4 | NA | NA | CASSFANGSLPYF | NA
TRBJ1-5 | 15 | TRBV18 | NA | NA | CAISPDEGFIQPQHF | TGTGCCATCTCACCAGATGAGGGGTTCATCCAGCCCCAGCATTTT
TRBJ2-7 | 14 | TRBV4-3 | NA | many | CASSQGRGPYEQYF | TGCGCCAGCAGCCAAGGGAGAGGGCCCTACGAGCAGTACTTC
TRBJ2-2 | 16 | TRBV5-1 | TRBD1 | NA | CASRQGRGLNTGELFF | TGCGCCAGCCGGCAGGGCAGGGGGCTAAACACCGGGGAGCTGTTTTTT
TRBJ2-1 | 16 | TRBV11-2 | TRBD2 | once | CASSPGRAPSYSEQFF | TGTGCCAGCAGCCCTGGGAGGGCCCCTTCCTACAGTGAGCAATTCTTC
TRBJ1-5 | 14 | TRBV6-2/TRBV6-3 | TRBD1 | NA | CASSTGTGLPPQHF | TGTGCCAGCAGTACCGGGACAGGCCTTCCGCCCCAGCATTTT
TRBJ2-2 | 16 | TRBV11-3 | NA | NA | CASKLSRDDGAGELFF | TGTGCCAGCAAGCTTAGTAGGGATGATGGTGCCGGGGAGCTGTTTTTT
TRBJ2-5 | 14 | TRBV29-1 | NA | few | CTVRQVAVQETQYF | TGCACCGTTAGGCAGGTCGCGGTCCAAGAGACCCAGTACTTC
TRBJ1-6 | 14 | TRBV6-5 | NA | few | CASSFSGNGSPLHF | TGTGCCAGCAGTTTTTCTGGGAATGGTTCACCCCTCCACTTT
TRBJ1-1 | 16 | TRBV7-9 | TRBD1 | few | CASSLLRDRGNTEAFF | TGTGCCAGCAGCTTGCTCCGGGACAGAGGGAACACTGAAGCTTTCTTT
TRBJ2-3 | 16 | TRBV29-1 | NA | NA | CSVDSPGEPHTDTQYF | TGCAGCGTTGACAGCCCGGGGGAACCCCACACAGATACGCAGTATTTT
TRBJ2-3 | 15 | TRBV5-4 | TRBD1 | many | CASSSTTGSRYTQYF | TGTGCCAGCAGCTCTACGACAGGGAGCCGTTATACGCAGTATTTT
TRBJ2-1 | 10 | TRBV29-1 | NA | many | CSVVTVSPLF | TGCAGCGTTGTGACGGTATCTCCGCTCTTC
TRBJ2-7 | 12 | TRBV6-1 | NA | NA | CASSVSGYEQYF | TGTGCCAGCAGTGTATCGGGGTACGAGCAGTACTTC
TRBJ2-7 | 15 | TRBV25-1 | NA | NA | CASSDHSRGGHEQYF | TGTGCCAGCAGTGACCATTCAAGAGGCGGTCACGAGCAGTACTTC
TRBJ2-1 | 15 | TRBV7-9 | NA | NA | CASSFLQGTWNEQFF | TGTGCCAGCAGCTTTTTACAGGGGACTTGGAATGAGCAGTTCTTC
TRBJ1-5 | 18 | TRBV12-3/TRBV12-4 | NA | NA | CTSSHRTIQGGSNQPQHF | TGTACCAGCAGTCACCGTACGATCCAGGGCGGGAGCAATCAGCCCCAGCATTTT
TRBJ2-1 | 18 | TRBV6-1 | TRBD2 | few | CASSVGLAGNRAYNEQFF | TGTGCCAGCAGTGTGGGACTAGCGGGAAACCGTGCTTACAATGAGCAGTTCTTC
TRBJ1-2 | 14 | TRBV7-8 | TRBD1 | NA | CASSSRRGSYDYTF | TGTGCTAGCAGCTCCCGCAGGGGGTCCTATGACTACACCTTC
TRBJ2-4 | 15 | TRBV13 | NA | NA | CASSLAALAKNIQYF | TGTGCCAGCAGCTTAGCGGCACTAGCCAAAAACATTCAGTACTTC
TRBJ2-1 | 15 | TRBV7-9 | TRBD2 | NA | CASSSGGTSDGEQFF | TGTGCCAGCAGCTCTGGAGGGACTAGTGATGGTGAGCAGTTCTTC
TRBJ2-1 | 15 | TRBV12-3/TRBV12-4 | TRBD2 | few | CASTRTSGRVHEQFF | TGTGCCAGCACTCGGACTAGCGGGAGGGTCCATGAGCAGTTCTTC
TRBJ2-5 | 16 | TRBV11-2 | TRBD2 | many | CASSLGRTSSLGTQYF | TGTGCCAGCAGCTTAGGAAGGACTAGCAGCCTCGGGACCCAGTACTTC
TRBJ1-5 | 16 | TRBV4-1 | TRBD1 | NA | CASSRTAETGDQPQHF | TGCGCCAGCAGTCGGACGGCCGAGACAGGGGACCAGCCCCAGCATTTT
TRBJ1-1 | 15 | TRBV6-2/TRBV6-3 | NA | many | CASSYIRGRPPEAFF | TGTGCCAGCAGTTATATCCGGGGGCGTCCCCCTGAAGCTTTCTTT
TRBJ2-1 | 19 | TRBV5-4 | TRBD2 | NA | CVSSLGPMPGALAGTEQFF | TGTGTCAGCAGCTTGGGCCCGATGCCAGGGGCACTAGCGGGGACTGAGCAGTTCTTC
TRBJ2-7 | 13 | TRBV6-2/TRBV6-3 | NA | NA | CASSLTPGPGEYF | TGTGCCAGCAGTTTAACCCCGGGGCCCGGGGAGTACTTC
TRBJ1-4 | 11 | TRBV6-6 | NA | many | CASKGNEKLFF | TGTGCCAGCAAGGGGAATGAAAAACTGTTTTTT
TRBJ2-1 | 13 | TRBV6-5 | NA | few | CASGGGSYNEQFF | TGTGCCAGCGGGGGCGGGAGCTACAATGAGCAGTTCTTC
TRBJ2-7 | 16 | TRBV14 | TRBD2 | few | CASSLRQTSGGYEQYF | TGTGCCAGCAGCCTGAGACAGACTAGCGGAGGCTACGAGCAGTACTTC
TRBJ2-1 | 13 | TRBV14 | NA | few | CASALMPHNEQFF | TGTGCCAGTGCCCTTATGCCCCACAATGAGCAGTTCTTC
TRBJ1-4 | 13 | TRBV6-6 | NA | few | CASSPSGNEKLFF | TGTGCCAGCAGTCCTTCGGGGAATGAAAAACTGTTTTTT
TRBJ2-6 | 14 | TRBV5-6 | NA | many | CASSAGSGANVLTF | TGTGCCAGCTCGGCGGGCTCTGGGGCCAACGTCCTGACTTTC
TRBJ2-5 | 15 | TRBV11-2 | TRBD1 | many | CASSLDTTGGQTQYF | TGTGCCAGCAGCTTAGATACTACAGGGGGGCAGACCCAGTACTTC
TRBJ1-3 | 16 | TRBV7-8 | NA | once | CVSSVLSKGSGSTIYF | TGTGTCAGCAGCGTATTGTCAAAAGGCTCTGGAAGCACCATATATTTT
TRBJ2-1 | 16 | TRBV11-3 | NA | NA | CTSSPLGRADYNEQFF | TGTACTAGCAGCCCTTTGGGGAGAGCGGACTACAATGAGCAGTTCTTC
TRBJ2-1 | 11 | TRBV11-2 | NA | many | CASSHHNEQFF | TGTGCCAGCAGCCATCACAATGAGCAGTTCTTC
TRBJ2-1 | 15 | TRBV28 | NA | NA | CASSLGRASYNEQFF | TGTGCCAGCAGTTTAGGCAGGGCCTCCTACAATGAGCAGTTCTTC
TRBJ2-1 | 14 | TRBV7-9 | NA | few | CASSLAGRMNEQFF | TGTGCCAGCAGCTTAGCGGGAAGGATGAATGAGCAGTTCTTC
TRBJ1-2 | 13 | TRBV6-6 | NA | NA | CANSYVQARGYTF | TGTGCCAACAGTTACGTGCAAGCTCGGGGCTACACCTTC
TRBJ2-2 | 14 | TRBV6-5 | NA | NA | CASRVPGFAGELFF | TGTGCCAGCAGGGTACCAGGGTTCGCTGGGGAGCTGTTTTTT
TRBJ2-1 | 15 | TRBV12-3/TRBV12-4 | NA | NA | CASSHTELQRDEQFF | TGTGCCAGCAGTCACACAGAACTCCAACGCGATGAGCAGTTCTTC